This T cell receptor (beta chain) was sequenced in a study of T-cell memory formation after mild COVID-19. MiXCR, applied by TCRdb to the 5' RACE reads, yields one record per CDR3 protein. The table has hundreds of thousands of distinct CDR3 sequences, roughly a sixth seen once. This clonotype has at least ten counts. Its antigen is not known. Broader study findings: CM and EM subsets held most contracting CD4+ clones; EMRA held CD8+ ones. Nothing confirmed that second-wave clones peaking on day 37 were specific for SARS-CoV-2.

The CDR3 is 17 residues long. Germline V CDR1 and CDR2: ENHRY, SYGVKD. V dropped 6 bases and J dropped 1; count of bases not matched to a gene: 6. The receptor comes from an adult woman who had mild COVID-19 (a few samples of this study predate the infection). Cell type and time point are not known. The sequencing input was PBMCs or a T cell subset sorted from them (not recorded which). The chain has TRBV10-3 and TRBJ2-1, with 13 positions matching TRBD2. CDR3 coding DNA: TGTGCCATCAGAACTAGCGGGAGGGCAGGATCCTACAATGAGCAGTTCTTC. It codes for CAIRTSGRAGSYNEQFF.